This T cell receptor (beta chain) was captured in a study of blood T cell repertoires in COVID-19. Turning to the study itself: The samples span acute and convalescent COVID-19 from the United States, Italy and Spain. T cells, B-cell-depleted T cells, or PBMCs provided the cDNA or gDNA that served as material.

Using immunoSEQ multiplex PCR, the repertoire was profiled, and TCRdb retains in-frame clones only, with some absent. The profile covers hundreds of thousands of clones, with approximately 86% appearing a single time and 0.8% to 1% taken by the ten largest. Everyone who took part was roughly 18 to 90 years old, and they came from some 23 US areas. Cohort 3 recovered donors had two negative PCRs, clearance, or symptom resolution. Trimming took off 7 bases at V and 1 base at J, with 13 bases between the two ends. The CDR3 length is 15 residues. Germline V CDR1 and CDR2: ENHRY, SYGVKD. The clonotype originates from a woman in her 30s who had recovered from COVID-19. The chain employs TRBV10-3 and TRBJ1-4, with D possibly TRBD1 on 6 matching bases. The sequencing sample was made of PBMCs or T cells enriched from blood (not recorded which). The CDR3 coding sequence is TGTGCCATCAAAGGACAGTCAGTAACTAATGAAAAACTGTTTTTT. Protein: CAIKGQSVTNEKLFF.